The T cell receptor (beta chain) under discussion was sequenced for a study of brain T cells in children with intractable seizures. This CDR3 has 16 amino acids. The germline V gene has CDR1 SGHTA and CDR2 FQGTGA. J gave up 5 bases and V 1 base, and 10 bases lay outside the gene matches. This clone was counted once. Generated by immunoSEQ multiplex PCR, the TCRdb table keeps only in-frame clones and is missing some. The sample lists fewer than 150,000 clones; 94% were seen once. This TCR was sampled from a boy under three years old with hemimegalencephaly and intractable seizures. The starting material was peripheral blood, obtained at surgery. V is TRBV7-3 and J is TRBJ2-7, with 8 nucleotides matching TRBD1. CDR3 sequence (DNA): TGTGCCAGCAGCTTAAGGCCAGGACAGGGCTTTCACGAGCAGTACTTC. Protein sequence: CASSLRPGQGFHEQYF.